The source of this T cell receptor beta chain is a study of blood T cell repertoires in COVID-19. In assigning cohorts, the study relied on participant-reported clinical history. The CDR3 runs to 17 residues. Per germline, CDR1 SEHNR and CDR2 FQNEAQ (reference sequence). The V segment lost 0 bases and the J segment 5 bases; nucleotides outside the gene matches: 6. Profiled with immunoSEQ multiplex PCR; TCRdb holds only in-frame clones, not every one. Of 95,000 to 150,000 clones in the sample, roughly 84% were seen once. Sequencing was performed on PBMCs or T cells enriched from blood (not recorded which). The chain couples TRBV7-9 to TRBJ2-3, with 12 bases matching TRBD2. This receptor was identified in a woman in her thirties who had recovered from COVID-19. The CDR3: CASSLAASGRAVDTQYF. The CDR3 nucleotides read TGTGCCAGCAGCTTAGCGGCTAGCGGGAGGGCCGTAGATACGCAGTATTTT.